A selection of T cell receptor beta chains follows, all from one sample in a study of CD8 T cells in Susac syndrome. TCRdb reprocessed the immunoSEQ multiplex PCR reads with MiXCR, giving one entry per CDR3 protein. The profile shows 200,000 to 250,000 distinct CDR3 sequences, more than 85% of them singletons. The sample comprised CD8+ T cells from PBMCs. Receptor source: a human donor with multiple sclerosis. The CDR3 runs from the conserved cysteine through the conserved F or W. Fields, in order: clone size, V gene, J gene, D gene, CDR3 protein, CDR3 DNA. The D gene is left open where the match is weak. Clone size is shown for a subset of rows, as once, few, many or a class of expanded clone.

size: -
V: TRBV6-5
J: TRBJ2-3
D: TRBD1
CDR3: CASSRFQGVTDTQYF
DNA: TGTGCCAGCAGTCGTTTTCAGGGGGTCACAGATACGCAGTATTTT

size: -
V: TRBV6-1
J: TRBJ2-3
D: TRBD2
CDR3: CASSPRGGRAIDTQYF
DNA: TGTGCCAGCAGCCCTCGGGGCGGGAGGGCCATAGATACGCAGTATTTT

size: -
V: TRBV3-1
J: TRBJ2-1
D: -
CDR3: CASSQRASNEQFF
DNA: TGTGCCAGCAGCCAAAGGGCAAGTAATGAGCAGTTCTTC

size: once
V: TRBV5-1
J: TRBJ2-3
D: -
CDR3: CASRPMMGEDTQYF
DNA: TGCGCCAGCCGGCCGATGATGGGCGAAGATACGCAGTATTTT

size: -
V: TRBV29-1
J: TRBJ1-2
D: -
CDR3: CSVALNYGYTF
DNA: TGCAGCGTTGCCCTTAACTATGGCTACACCTTC

size: -
V: TRBV13
J: TRBJ2-7
D: TRBD1
CDR3: CASSRDRGEQYF
DNA: TGTGCCAGCAGCAGGGACAGGGGCGAGCAGTACTTC

size: -
V: TRBV12-3/TRBV12-4
J: TRBJ1-2
D: -
CDR3: CASSFGDGYTF
DNA: TGTGCCAGCAGTTTTGGGGACGGCTACACCTTC

size: -
V: TRBV27
J: TRBJ2-7
D: TRBD1
CDR3: CASSLRGQGSYEQYF
DNA: TGTGCCAGCAGTTTACGAGGACAGGGGTCCTACGAGCAGTACTTC

size: -
V: TRBV9
J: TRBJ2-7
D: -
CDR3: CASSVAIGYEQYF
DNA: TGTGCCAGCAGCGTAGCTATTGGCTACGAGCAGTACTTC

size: -
V: TRBV12-3/TRBV12-4
J: TRBJ2-2
D: -
CDR3: CASSWTGPGTGELFF
DNA: TGTGCCAGCAGTTGGACCGGCCCGGGCACCGGGGAGCTGTTTTTT

size: -
V: TRBV19
J: TRBJ2-3
D: -
CDR3: CASQDPRTDTQYF
DNA: TGTGCCAGCCAAGACCCGAGGACAGATACGCAGTATTTT

size: -
V: TRBV27
J: TRBJ2-3
D: -
CDR3: CASSLTGPPRDTQYF
DNA: TGTGCCAGCAGTTTAACGGGTCCTCCCAGAGATACGCAGTATTTT

size: -
V: TRBV4-1
J: TRBJ1-1
D: -
CDR3: CASSPRGALEAFF
DNA: TGCGCCAGCAGCCCCCGGGGAGCCCTCGAAGCTTTCTTT

size: -
V: TRBV20-1
J: TRBJ2-7
D: -
CDR3: CSARDMGVGSYEQYF
DNA: TGCAGTGCTAGAGATATGGGAGTTGGATCCTACGAGCAGTACTTC

size: -
V: TRBV15
J: TRBJ1-5
D: -
CDR3: CATSILLNQPQHF
DNA: TGTGCCACCAGCATTCTACTCAATCAGCCCCAGCATTTT

size: once
V: TRBV11-2
J: TRBJ1-4
D: -
CDR3: CASSFAGTGEKLFF
DNA: TGTGCCAGCAGCTTCGCAGGGACGGGTGAAAAACTGTTTTTT

size: -
V: TRBV29-1
J: TRBJ1-1
D: -
CDR3: CSVEDPRWEAFF
DNA: TGCAGCGTTGAAGATCCCCGATGGGAAGCTTTCTTT

size: -
V: TRBV11-1
J: TRBJ1-1
D: -
CDR3: CASSSGRGTEAFF
DNA: TGTGCCAGCAGCTCAGGGAGGGGTACTGAAGCTTTCTTT

size: few
V: TRBV23-1
J: TRBJ2-7
D: TRBD1
CDR3: CASTRGQGAKEQYF
DNA: TGCGCCAGCACCCGAGGTCAGGGGGCTAAAGAGCAGTACTTC

size: -
V: TRBV13
J: TRBJ2-3
D: -
CDR3: CASSLRGYTDTQYF
DNA: TGTGCCAGCAGCTTAAGAGGGTACACAGATACGCAGTATTTT

size: -
V: TRBV4-1
J: TRBJ2-1
D: TRBD2
CDR3: CASSQDPLAGGNEQFF
DNA: TGCGCCAGCAGCCAAGACCCGCTAGCGGGGGGCAATGAGCAGTTCTTC

size: once
V: TRBV12-3/TRBV12-4
J: TRBJ1-1
D: -
CDR3: CASSSGFPEVFF
DNA: TGTGCCAGCAGCTCCGGCTTCCCTGAAGTTTTCTTT

size: -
V: TRBV19
J: TRBJ2-7
D: -
CDR3: CASSIGGGGSSYEQYF
DNA: TGTGCCAGTAGTATAGGGGGGGGCGGAAGCTCCTACGAGCAGTACTTC

size: few
V: TRBV9
J: TRBJ2-1
D: TRBD2
CDR3: CASSALTSGKNEQFF
DNA: TGTGCCAGCAGCGCCCTGACAAGCGGGAAGAATGAGCAGTTCTTC

size: -
V: TRBV12-3/TRBV12-4
J: TRBJ2-2
D: -
CDR3: CASSSRATGELFF
DNA: TGTGCCAGCAGTTCTAGGGCTACCGGGGAGCTGTTTTTT

size: -
V: TRBV7-9
J: TRBJ1-1
D: TRBD1
CDR3: CASSSRDSLNTEAFF
DNA: TGTGCCAGCAGCTCCCGGGACAGCTTGAACACTGAAGCTTTCTTT

size: -
V: TRBV4-2
J: TRBJ1-2
D: TRBD1
CDR3: CASSPRTGNYGYTF
DNA: TGTGCCAGCAGCCCCAGGACAGGGAACTATGGCTACACCTTC

size: once
V: TRBV7-9
J: TRBJ1-2
D: -
CDR3: CASSSRVKGYGYTF
DNA: TGTGCCAGCAGCTCTAGGGTGAAAGGGTATGGCTACACCTTC

size: -
V: TRBV6-4
J: TRBJ2-1
D: -
CDR3: CGKQSGNLYNEQFF
DNA: TGTGGCAAGCAGTCGGGTAACCTCTACAATGAGCAGTTCTTC

size: once
V: TRBV7-6
J: TRBJ1-1
D: -
CDR3: CASSPYTGSNTEAFF
DNA: TGTGCCAGCAGCCCTTACACGGGGTCGAACACTGAAGCTTTCTTT

size: -
V: TRBV30
J: TRBJ2-2
D: TRBD1
CDR3: CAWSFWTGQGELFF
DNA: TGTGCCTGGAGTTTTTGGACAGGGCAAGGGGAGCTGTTTTTT

size: -
V: TRBV7-9
J: TRBJ1-2
D: -
CDR3: CASSFPAGHGGYTF
DNA: TGTGCCAGCAGCTTCCCCGCGGGGCACGGTGGCTACACCTTC

size: -
V: TRBV20-1
J: TRBJ1-4
D: -
CDR3: CSAGQYLSEKLFF
DNA: TGCAGCGCAGGACAGTATCTAAGTGAAAAACTGTTTTTT

size: -
V: TRBV6-2/TRBV6-3
J: TRBJ2-3
D: TRBD2
CDR3: CAISRDYTDTQYF
DNA: TGTGCCATCAGCAGGGACTACACAGATACGCAGTATTTT

size: -
V: TRBV4-1
J: TRBJ2-7
D: -
CDR3: CASSQDRAGAYEQYF
DNA: TGCGCCAGCAGCCAAGATCGGGCAGGGGCCTACGAGCAGTACTTC

size: -
V: TRBV29-1
J: TRBJ1-1
D: -
CDR3: CSVAGGDRTEAFF
DNA: TGCAGCGTTGCGGGCGGGGACCGAACTGAAGCTTTCTTT

size: -
V: TRBV7-9
J: TRBJ2-5
D: TRBD1
CDR3: CASSSRQGWEETQYF
DNA: TGTGCCAGCAGCTCCAGACAGGGATGGGAAGAGACCCAGTACTTC